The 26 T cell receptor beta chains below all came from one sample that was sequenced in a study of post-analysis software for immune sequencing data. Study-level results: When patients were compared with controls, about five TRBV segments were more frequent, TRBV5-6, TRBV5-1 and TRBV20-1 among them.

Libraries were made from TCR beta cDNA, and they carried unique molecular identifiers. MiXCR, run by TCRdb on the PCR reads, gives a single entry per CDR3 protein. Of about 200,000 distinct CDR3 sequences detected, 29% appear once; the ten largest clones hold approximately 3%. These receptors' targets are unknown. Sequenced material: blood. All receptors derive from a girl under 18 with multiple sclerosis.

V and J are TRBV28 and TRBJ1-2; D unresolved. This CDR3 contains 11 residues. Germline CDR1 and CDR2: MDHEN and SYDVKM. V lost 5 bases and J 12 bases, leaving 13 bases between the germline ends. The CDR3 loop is CASSTNKVHTF. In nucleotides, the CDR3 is TGTGCCAGCAGTACCAACAAAGTTCACACCTTC.

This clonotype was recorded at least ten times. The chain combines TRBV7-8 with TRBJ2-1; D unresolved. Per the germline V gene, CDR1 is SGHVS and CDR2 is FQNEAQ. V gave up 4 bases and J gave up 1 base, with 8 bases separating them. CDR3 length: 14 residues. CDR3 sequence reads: CASSSDASYNEQFF. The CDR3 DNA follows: TGTGCCAGCAGCTCGGACGCGTCCTACAATGAGCAGTTCTTC.

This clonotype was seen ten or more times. This CDR3 is CSATTGSGNQPQHF. The CDR3, as DNA: TGCAGCGCTACGACAGGGTCGGGAAATCAGCCCCAGCATTTT. V and J are TRBV29-1 and TRBJ1-5; 7 bases are shared with TRBD1. The CDR3 consists of 14 residues. The germline CDR1 and CDR2 sequences are SQVTM and ANQGSEA. The V gene end was trimmed by 7 bases and the J gene end by 4 bases; junction bases not matched to a gene: 10.

CDR3: CASNDRGQNTEAFF. The DNA of the CDR3 is TGTGCCAGCAACGACAGGGGCCAGAACACTGAAGCTTTCTTT. This rearrangement joins TRBV6-2 or TRBV6-3 to TRBJ1-1; 8 nucleotides align to TRBD1. V lost 7 bases, J lost 1 base, and 5 bases stayed unmatched. CDR1 is MNHEY and CDR2 is SVGEGT in the germline V gene. This CDR3 is 14 amino acids long.

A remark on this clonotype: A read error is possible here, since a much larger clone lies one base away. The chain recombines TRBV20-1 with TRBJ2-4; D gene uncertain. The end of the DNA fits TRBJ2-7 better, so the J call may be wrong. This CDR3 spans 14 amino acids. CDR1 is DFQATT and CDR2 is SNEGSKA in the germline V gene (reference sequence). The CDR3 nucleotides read TGCAGTGCTAGAGGTCGGCTAGTAGGAATCGAGCAGTACTTC. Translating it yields CSARGRLVGIEQYF.

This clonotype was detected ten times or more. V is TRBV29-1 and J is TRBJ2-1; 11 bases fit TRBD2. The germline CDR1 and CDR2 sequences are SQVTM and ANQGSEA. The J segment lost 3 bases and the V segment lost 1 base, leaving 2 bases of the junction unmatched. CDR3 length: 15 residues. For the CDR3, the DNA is TGCAGCGTTGAAGGGACTAGCGGGTTCTACAATGAGCAGTTCTTC. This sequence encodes CSVEGTSGFYNEQFF.

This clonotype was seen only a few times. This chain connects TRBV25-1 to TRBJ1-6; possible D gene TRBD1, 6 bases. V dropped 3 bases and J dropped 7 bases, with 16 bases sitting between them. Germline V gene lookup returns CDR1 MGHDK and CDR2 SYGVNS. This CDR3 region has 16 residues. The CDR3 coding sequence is TGTGCCAGCAGTGAGGGTTACAGGGACTGGAATTCACCCCTCCACTTT. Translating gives CASSEGYRDWNSPLHF.

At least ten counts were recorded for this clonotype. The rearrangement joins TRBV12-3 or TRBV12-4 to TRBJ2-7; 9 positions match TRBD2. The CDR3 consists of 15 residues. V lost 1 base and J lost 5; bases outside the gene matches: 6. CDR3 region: CASSLVAGGPNEQYF. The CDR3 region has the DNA TGTGCCAGCAGTTTAGTGGCGGGAGGGCCTAACGAGCAGTACTTC.

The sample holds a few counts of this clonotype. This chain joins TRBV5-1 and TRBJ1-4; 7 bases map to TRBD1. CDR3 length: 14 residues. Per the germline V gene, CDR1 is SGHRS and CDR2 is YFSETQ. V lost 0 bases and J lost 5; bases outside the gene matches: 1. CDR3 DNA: TGCGCCAGCAGCTTGGAAGGGGGCAATGAAAAACTGTTTTTT. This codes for CASSLEGGNEKLFF.

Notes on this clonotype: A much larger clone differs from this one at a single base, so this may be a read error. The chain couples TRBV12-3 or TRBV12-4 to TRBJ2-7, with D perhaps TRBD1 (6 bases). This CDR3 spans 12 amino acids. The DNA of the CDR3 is TGTGCCGGCAGGATCGGGACATACGAGCAGTACTTC. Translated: CAGRIGTYEQYF.

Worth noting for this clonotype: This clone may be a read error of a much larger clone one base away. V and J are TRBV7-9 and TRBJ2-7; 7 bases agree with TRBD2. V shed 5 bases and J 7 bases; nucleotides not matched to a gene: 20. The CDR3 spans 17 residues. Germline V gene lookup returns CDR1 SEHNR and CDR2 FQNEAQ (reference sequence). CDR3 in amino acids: CASSPRSGVPLDNEQYF. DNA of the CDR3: TGTGCCAGCAGCCCGCGGAGCGGGGTGCCCCTAGACAATGAGCAGTACTTC.

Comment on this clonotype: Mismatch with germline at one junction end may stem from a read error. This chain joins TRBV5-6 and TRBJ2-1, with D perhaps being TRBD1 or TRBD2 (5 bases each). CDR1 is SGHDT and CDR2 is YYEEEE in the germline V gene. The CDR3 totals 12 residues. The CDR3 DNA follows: TGTGCCAGCAGCTTTCGGGGCAATGGGCAGTTCTTC. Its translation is CASSFRGNGQFF.

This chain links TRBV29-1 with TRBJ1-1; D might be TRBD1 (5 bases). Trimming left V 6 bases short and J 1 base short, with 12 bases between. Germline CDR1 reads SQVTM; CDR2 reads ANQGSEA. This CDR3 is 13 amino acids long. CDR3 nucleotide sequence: TGCAGCGTGGCCGACAGAAAGAACACTGAAGCTTTCTTT. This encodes CSVADRKNTEAFF.

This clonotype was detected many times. CDR3 region: CASSLGAGGLMDTQYF. CDR3 bases: TGTGCCAGCAGCTTAGGAGCGGGAGGCCTCATGGATACGCAGTATTTT. V usage is TRBV7-2 and J usage is TRBJ2-3, with 9 bases identical to TRBD2. Germline values: CDR1 SGHTA, CDR2 FQGNSA. CDR3 length: 16 residues. Unmatched junction bases numbered 8, after V lost 1 base and J lost 6 bases.

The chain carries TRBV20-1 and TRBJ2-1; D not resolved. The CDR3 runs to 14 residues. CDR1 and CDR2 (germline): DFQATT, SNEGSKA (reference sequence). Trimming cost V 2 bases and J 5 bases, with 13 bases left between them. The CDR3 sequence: CSARPGQTNNEQFF. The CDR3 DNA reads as TGCAGTGCTAGACCCGGGCAGACCAACAATGAGCAGTTCTTC.

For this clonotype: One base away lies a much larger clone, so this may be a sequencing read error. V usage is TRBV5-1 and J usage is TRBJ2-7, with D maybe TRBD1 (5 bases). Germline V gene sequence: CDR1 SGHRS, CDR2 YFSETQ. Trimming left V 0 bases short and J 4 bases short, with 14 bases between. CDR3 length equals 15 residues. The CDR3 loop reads CASSLEVTESYEQYF. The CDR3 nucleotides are TGCGCCAGCAGCTTGGAAGTGACAGAGAGTTACGAGCAGTACTTC. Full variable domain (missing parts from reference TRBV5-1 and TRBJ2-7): KAGVTQTPRYLIKTRGQQVTLSCSPISGHRSVSWYQQTPGQGLQFLFEYFSETQRNKGNFPGRFSGRQFSNSRSEMNVSTLELGDSALYLCASSLEVTESYEQYFGPGTRLTVT.

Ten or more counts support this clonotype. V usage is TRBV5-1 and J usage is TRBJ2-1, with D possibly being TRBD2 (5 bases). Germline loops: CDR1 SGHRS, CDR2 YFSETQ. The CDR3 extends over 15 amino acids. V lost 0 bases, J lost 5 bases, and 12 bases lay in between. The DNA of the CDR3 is TGCGCCAGCAGCTTGGGCCGGGGATGGGACAATGAGCAGTTCTTC. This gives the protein CASSLGRGWDNEQFF.

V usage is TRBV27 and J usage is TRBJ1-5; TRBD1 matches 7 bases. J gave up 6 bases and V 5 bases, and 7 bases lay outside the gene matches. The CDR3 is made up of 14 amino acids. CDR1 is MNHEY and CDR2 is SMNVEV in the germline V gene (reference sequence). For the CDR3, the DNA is TGTGCCAGCAGTCTCACAGGGGTCGGTCAGCCCCAGCATTTT. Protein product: CASSLTGVGQPQHF.

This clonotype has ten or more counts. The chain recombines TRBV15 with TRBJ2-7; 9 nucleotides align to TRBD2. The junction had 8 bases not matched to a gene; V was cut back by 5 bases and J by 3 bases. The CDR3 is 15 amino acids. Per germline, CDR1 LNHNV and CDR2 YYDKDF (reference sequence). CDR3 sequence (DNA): TGTGCCACCAGCTACTTTAGCGGGAGTCTCTACGAGCAGTACTTC. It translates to CATSYFSGSLYEQYF.

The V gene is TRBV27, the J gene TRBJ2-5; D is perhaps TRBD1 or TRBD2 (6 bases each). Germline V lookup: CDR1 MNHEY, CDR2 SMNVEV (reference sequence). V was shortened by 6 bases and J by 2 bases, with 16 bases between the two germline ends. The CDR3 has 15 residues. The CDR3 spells CASSSSGGGQETQYF. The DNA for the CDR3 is TGTGCCAGCAGCTCCTCCGGGGGCGGACAAGAGACCCAGTACTTC.

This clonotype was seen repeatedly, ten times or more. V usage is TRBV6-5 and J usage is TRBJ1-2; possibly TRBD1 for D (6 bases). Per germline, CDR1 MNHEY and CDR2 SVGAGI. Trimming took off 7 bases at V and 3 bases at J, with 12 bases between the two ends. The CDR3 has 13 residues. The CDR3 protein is CASTPGGDYGYTF. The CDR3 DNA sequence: TGTGCCAGCACCCCGGGGGGCGACTATGGCTACACCTTC.

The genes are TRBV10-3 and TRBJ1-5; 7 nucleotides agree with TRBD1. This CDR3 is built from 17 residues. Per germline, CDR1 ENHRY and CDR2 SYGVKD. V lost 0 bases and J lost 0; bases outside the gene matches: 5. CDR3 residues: CAISESKGQYSNQPQHF. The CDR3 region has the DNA TGTGCCATCAGTGAGTCTAAGGGACAGTATAGCAATCAGCCCCAGCATTTT.

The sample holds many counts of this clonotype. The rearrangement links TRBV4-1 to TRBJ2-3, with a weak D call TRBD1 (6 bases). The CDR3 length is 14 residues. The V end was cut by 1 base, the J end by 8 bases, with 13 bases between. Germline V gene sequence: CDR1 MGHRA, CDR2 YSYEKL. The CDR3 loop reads CASSQGTVLGTQYF. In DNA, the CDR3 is TGCGCCAGCAGCCAAGGGACAGTGCTAGGTACGCAGTATTTT.

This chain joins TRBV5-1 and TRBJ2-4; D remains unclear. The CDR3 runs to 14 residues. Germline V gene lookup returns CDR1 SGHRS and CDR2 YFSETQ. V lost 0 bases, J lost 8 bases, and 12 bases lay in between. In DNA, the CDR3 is TGCGCCAGCAGCTTGGCCGGCCATCGGGACATTCAGTACTTC. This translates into CASSLAGHRDIQYF.

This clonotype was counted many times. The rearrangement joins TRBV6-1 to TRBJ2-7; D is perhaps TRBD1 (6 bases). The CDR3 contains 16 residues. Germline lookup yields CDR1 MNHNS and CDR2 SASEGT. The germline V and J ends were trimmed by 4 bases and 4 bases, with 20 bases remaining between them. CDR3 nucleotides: TGTGCCAGCAGTGCTAAAGCTAGGGACACCGGGTACGAGCAGTACTTC. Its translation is CASSAKARDTGYEQYF.

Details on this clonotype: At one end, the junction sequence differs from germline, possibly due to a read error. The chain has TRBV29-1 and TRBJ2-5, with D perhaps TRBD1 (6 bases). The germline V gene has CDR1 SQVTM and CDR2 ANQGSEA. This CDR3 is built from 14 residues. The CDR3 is CNVSWGQKQETQYF. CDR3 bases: TGCAACGTTTCTTGGGGGCAGAAACAAGAGACCCAGTACTTC.